This T cell receptor beta chain was profiled in a study of radiation and T cells in renal cell carcinoma. Noted time point: baseline pretreatment blood. Treatment reported: 15 Gy SBRT to primary tumor, nephrectomy 4 weeks later. The tumor was a clear cell renal cell carcinoma. Assay used: immunoSEQ multiplex PCR; TCRdb lists only in-frame clones, some missing. The repertoire holds tens of thousands of clones, with over 75% as singletons. V was clipped by 4 bases and J by 4 bases, with 11 bases between them. The CDR3 has 13 residues. Germline lookup yields CDR1 LNHDA and CDR2 SQIVND (reference sequence).

This chain links TRBV19 with TRBJ2-7; D might be TRBD2 (5 bases). The clonotype originates from a man aged 60-69 years with renal cell carcinoma. The sequences come from blood, collected from a patient whose treatment included radiotherapy and nephrectomy. CDR3 DNA: TGTGCCAGTAGTACCCCCGAGGGATACGAGCAGTACTTC. It codes for CASSTPEGYEQYF.